This T cell receptor (beta chain) was captured by sequencing in a study of blood T cell repertoires in COVID-19. Germline CDR1 is SGHNT and CDR2 is YENEEA. The CDR3 extends over 15 amino acids. The trim removed 5 bases at V and 0 bases at J, leaving 6 bases unmatched. Produced via immunoSEQ multiplex PCR; TCRdb's table is partial and in-frame only. The table records roughly 200,000 clones, around 79% of them present only once. Sequenced: peripheral blood. The TCR was taken from a middle-aged woman with COVID-19, enrolled during active disease. This rearrangement joins TRBV11-3 to TRBJ1-1, with TRBD1 identical over 7 bases. The CDR3 reads CASSAPTGLNTEAFF. The CDR3 DNA reads as TGTGCCAGCAGCGCGCCGACAGGGTTGAACACTGAAGCTTTCTTT.